This TCR beta chain was documented in a study of blood T cell repertoires in COVID-19. Trimming cost V 0 bases and J 4 bases; bases outside gene matches: 6. The length of the CDR3 is 16 residues. The germline V gene encodes CDR1 SGHRS and CDR2 YFSETQ. Method: immunoSEQ multiplex PCR; TCRdb's copy keeps in-frame clones and lacks some. The table includes approximately 210,000 clones, around 89% detected once. The sample was peripheral blood. This clonotype originated in a woman in her thirties or forties with acute or convalescent COVID-19. The rearrangement uses TRBV5-1 and TRBJ1-5, with 8 positions matching TRBD1. The CDR3 region is CASSLARRQGNQPQHF. The CDR3 DNA follows: TGCGCCAGCAGCTTGGCTCGTCGACAGGGGAATCAGCCCCAGCATTTT.